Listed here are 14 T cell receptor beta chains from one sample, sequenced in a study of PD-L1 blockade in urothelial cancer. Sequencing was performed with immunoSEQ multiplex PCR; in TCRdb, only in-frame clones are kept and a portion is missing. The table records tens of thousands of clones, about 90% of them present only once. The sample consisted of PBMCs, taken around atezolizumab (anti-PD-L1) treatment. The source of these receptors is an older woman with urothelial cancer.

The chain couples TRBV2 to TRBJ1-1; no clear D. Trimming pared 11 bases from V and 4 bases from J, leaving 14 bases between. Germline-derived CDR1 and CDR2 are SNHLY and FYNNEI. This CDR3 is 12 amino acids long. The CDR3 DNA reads TGTGCCGCACGGGGTTTGGCCACTGAAGCTTTCTTT. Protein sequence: CAARGLATEAFF.

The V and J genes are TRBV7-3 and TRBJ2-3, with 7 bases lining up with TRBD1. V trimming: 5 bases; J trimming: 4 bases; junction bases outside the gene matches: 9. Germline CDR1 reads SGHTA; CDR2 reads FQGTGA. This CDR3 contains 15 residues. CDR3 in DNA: TGTGCCAGCAGCGAGACAGGGAGTGGCGCAGATACGCAGTATTTT. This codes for CASSETGSGADTQYF.

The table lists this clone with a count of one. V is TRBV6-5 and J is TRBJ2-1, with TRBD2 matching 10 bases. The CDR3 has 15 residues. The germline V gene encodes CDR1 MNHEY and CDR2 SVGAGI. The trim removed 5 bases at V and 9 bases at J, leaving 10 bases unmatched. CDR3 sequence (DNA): TGTGCCAGCAGTGGGCGAGCGGGGGGGCCTATTGAGCAGTTCTTC. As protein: CASSGRAGGPIEQFF.

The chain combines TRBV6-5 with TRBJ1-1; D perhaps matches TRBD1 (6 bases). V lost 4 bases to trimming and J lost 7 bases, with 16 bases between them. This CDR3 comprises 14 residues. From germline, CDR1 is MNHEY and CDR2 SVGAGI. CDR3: CASSSPGTQFEAFF. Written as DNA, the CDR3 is TGTGCCAGCAGTTCACCCGGGACACAATTTGAAGCTTTCTTT.

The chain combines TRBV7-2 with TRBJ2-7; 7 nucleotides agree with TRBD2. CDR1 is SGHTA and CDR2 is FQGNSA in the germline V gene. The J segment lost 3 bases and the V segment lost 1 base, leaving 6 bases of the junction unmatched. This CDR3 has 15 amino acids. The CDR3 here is CASSLVAGAGYEQYF. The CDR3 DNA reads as TGTGCCAGCAGCTTAGTTGCGGGAGCTGGCTACGAGCAGTACTTC.

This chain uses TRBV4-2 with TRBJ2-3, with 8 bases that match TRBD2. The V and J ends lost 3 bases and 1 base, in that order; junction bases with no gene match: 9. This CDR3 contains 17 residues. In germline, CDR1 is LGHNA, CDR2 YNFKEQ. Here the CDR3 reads CASSQGGWREGTDTQYF. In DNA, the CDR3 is TGTGCCAGCAGCCAGGGGGGTTGGCGGGAGGGCACAGATACGCAGTATTTT.

This CDR3 reads CASSETRTGEETQYF. The CDR3 coding sequence is TGTGCCAGCAGTGAAACCCGGACAGGGGAAGAGACCCAGTACTTC. The J gene is TRBJ2-5, the V gene TRBV2; the match to TRBD1 covers 9 bases. V shed 2 bases and J 3 bases; nucleotides not matched to a gene: 4. This CDR3 is 15 amino acids long. Germline V gene sequence: CDR1 SNHLY, CDR2 FYNNEI.

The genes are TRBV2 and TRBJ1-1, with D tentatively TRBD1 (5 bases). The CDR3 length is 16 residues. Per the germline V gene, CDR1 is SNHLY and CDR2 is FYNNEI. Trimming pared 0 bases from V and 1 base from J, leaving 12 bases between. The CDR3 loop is CASSEALGEWNTEAFF. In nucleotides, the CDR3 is TGTGCCAGCAGTGAAGCGCTAGGGGAATGGAACACTGAAGCTTTCTTT.

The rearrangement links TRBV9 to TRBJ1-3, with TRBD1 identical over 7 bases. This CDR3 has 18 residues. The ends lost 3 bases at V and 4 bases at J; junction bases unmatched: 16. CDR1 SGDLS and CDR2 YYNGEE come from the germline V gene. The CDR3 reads CASSANEQGRFRGNTIYF. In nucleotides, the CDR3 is TGTGCCAGCAGCGCCAACGAACAGGGGAGGTTCAGAGGAAACACCATATATTTT.

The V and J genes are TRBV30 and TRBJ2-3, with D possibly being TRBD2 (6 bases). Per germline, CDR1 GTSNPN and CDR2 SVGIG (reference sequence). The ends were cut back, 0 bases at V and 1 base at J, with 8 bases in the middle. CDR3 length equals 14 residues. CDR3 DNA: TGTGCCTGGAGTGTTAGCGGAGGCACAGATACGCAGTATTTT. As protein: CAWSVSGGTDTQYF.

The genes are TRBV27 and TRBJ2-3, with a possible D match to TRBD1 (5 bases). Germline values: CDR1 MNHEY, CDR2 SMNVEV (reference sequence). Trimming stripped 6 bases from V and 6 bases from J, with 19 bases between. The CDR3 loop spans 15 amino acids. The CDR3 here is CASSNRTNPGDTQYF. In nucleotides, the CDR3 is TGTGCCAGCAGCAACCGGACAAACCCCGGGGATACGCAGTATTTT.

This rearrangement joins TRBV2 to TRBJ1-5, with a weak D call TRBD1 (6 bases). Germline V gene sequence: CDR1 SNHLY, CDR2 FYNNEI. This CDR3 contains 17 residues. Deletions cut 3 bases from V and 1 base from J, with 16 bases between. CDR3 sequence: CASSDARGVRSNQPQHF. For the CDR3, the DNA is TGTGCCAGCAGTGATGCCAGGGGAGTCAGGAGCAATCAGCCCCAGCATTTT.

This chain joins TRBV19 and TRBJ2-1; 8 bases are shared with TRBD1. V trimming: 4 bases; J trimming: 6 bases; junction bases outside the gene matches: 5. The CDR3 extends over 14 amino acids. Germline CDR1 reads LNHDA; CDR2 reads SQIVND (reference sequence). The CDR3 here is CASSKGQGGNEQFF. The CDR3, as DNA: TGTGCCAGTAGTAAAGGACAGGGAGGCAATGAGCAGTTCTTC.

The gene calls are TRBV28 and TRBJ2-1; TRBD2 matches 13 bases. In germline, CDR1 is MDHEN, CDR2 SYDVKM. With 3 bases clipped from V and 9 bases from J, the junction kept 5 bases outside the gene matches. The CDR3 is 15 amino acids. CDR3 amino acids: CASSFYGLAGAEQFF. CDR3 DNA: TGTGCCAGCAGTTTCTACGGACTAGCGGGAGCTGAGCAGTTCTTC.